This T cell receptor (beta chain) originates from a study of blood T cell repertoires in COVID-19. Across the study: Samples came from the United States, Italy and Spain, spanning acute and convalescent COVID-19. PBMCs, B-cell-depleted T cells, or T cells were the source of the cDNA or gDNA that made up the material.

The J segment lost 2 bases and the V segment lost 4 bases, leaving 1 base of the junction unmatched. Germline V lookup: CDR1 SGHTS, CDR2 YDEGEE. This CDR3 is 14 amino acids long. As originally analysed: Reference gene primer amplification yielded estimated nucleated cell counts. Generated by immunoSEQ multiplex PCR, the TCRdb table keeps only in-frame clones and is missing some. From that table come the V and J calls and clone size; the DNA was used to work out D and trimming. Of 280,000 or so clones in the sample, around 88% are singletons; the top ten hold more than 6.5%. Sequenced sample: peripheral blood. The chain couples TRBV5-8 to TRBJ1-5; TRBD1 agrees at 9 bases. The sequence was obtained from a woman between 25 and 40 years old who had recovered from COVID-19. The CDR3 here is CASSRTGGNQPQHF. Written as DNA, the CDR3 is TGTGCCAGCAGCCGGACAGGGGGCAATCAGCCCCAGCATTTT.